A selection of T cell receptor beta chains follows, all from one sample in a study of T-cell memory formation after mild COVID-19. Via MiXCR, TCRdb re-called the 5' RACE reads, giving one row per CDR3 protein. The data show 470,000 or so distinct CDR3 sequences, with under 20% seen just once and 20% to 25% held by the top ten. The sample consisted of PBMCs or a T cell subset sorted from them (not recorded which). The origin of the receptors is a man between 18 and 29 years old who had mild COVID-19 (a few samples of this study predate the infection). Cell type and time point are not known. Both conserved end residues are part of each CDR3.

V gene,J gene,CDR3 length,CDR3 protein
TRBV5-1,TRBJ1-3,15,CASSGQGNSGNTIYF
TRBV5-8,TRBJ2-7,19,CASSPDALRTGARAYEQYF
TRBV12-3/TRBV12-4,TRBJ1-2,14,CASTPGQAYYGYTF
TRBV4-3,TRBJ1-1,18,CASSQETTGGGKVGEAFF
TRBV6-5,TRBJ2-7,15,CASSYSWSPPEEQYF
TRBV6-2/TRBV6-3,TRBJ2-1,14,CASSHRGPLDEQFF
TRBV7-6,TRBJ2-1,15,CASSLARSRGNEQFF
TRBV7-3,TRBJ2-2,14,CASTPLGGTGELFF
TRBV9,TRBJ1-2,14,CASSVRDMGTGYTF
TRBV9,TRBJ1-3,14,CASSARGQENTIYF
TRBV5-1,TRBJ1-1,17,CASSLASGRQLGTESFF
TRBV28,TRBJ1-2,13,CARERRDIFGYTF
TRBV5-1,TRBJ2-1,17,CASSSGGTASSYNEQFF
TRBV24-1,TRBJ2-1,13,CATSDSTAIEQFF
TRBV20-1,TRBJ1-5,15,CSASIRDRGDQPQHF
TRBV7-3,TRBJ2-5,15,CASSFGGGLQETQYF
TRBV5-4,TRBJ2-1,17,CASSFVDFAGSYNEQFF
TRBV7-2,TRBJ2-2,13,CASILGGAGELFF
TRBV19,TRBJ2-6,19,CASSTPDRGTSPGANVLTF
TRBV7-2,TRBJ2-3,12,CASGGDSGTQYF